This T cell receptor beta chain stems from a study of glioma-infiltrating T cells. The overall study: Glioblastomas were WHO grade IV, sampled at first diagnosis; low-grade were grade II. General study points: A blood CDR3 motif signature was depleted in highly divergent patients.

On this clonotype: Its antigen is currently unknown.

With V trimmed by 4 bases and J by 0 bases, 9 bases remained unmatched. Germline-derived CDR1 and CDR2 are DFQATT and SNEGSKA (reference sequence). The CDR3 runs to 15 residues. Amplification of TCR alpha and beta CDR3 regions from RNA used iRepertoire nested multiplex PCR. For one-step reverse transcription and amplification, about 85-400 ng of tissue mRNA or PBMC total RNA was used. TCRdb re-called the multiplex PCR reads through MiXCR, storing one row per CDR3 protein. The sample consists of 400,000 or so distinct CDR3 sequences, less than 50% of them appearing once. This sequence originates from a human donor with low-grade glioma or glioblastoma, undergoing nonglioma brain surgery, or in good health (not recorded which). The sample comprised glioma tissue, nonneoplastic brain tissue, or PBMCs (not recorded which). The chain joins TRBV20-1 to TRBJ2-7; 7 bases are shared with TRBD1. CDR3 loop: CSATIRQGPSYEQYF. The CDR3 nucleotides are TGCAGTGCTACGATCAGACAGGGTCCCTCCTACGAGCAGTACTTC.